This T cell receptor (beta chain) was identified during a study of cytotoxic CD8 clonotypes in ibrutinib-treated CLL. Study-level results: Baseline clonality, above age-matched healthy donor levels, tracked circulating CD8+ T-cell counts. Public clonotypes proved infrequent, and on treatment they shrank or remained steady. Clonality increased at ibrutinib response and stayed stable in sustained remission. At progression, however, it fell back toward baseline.

Regarding this clone: What it recognizes is unknown.

The table came from immunoSEQ multiplex PCR; TCRdb's copy has only in-frame clones and leaves some out. The sample lists roughly 110,000 clones, 45% to 65% occurring once. Germline values: CDR1 MNHNY, CDR2 SVGAGI (reference sequence). Trimming took 0 bases from V and 1 from J, leaving 11 bases between them. The CDR3 covers 16 residues. This chain connects TRBV6-6 to TRBJ2-3; D possibly corresponds to TRBD1 (6 bases). The specimen comprised PBMCs, sampled after 24 months of ibrutinib treatment. This TCR was recovered from a human donor with chronic lymphocytic leukemia. CDR3 region: CASSYSMAGGTDTQYF. CDR3 nucleotides: TGTGCCAGCAGTTACTCAATGGCAGGGGGCACAGATACGCAGTATTTT.